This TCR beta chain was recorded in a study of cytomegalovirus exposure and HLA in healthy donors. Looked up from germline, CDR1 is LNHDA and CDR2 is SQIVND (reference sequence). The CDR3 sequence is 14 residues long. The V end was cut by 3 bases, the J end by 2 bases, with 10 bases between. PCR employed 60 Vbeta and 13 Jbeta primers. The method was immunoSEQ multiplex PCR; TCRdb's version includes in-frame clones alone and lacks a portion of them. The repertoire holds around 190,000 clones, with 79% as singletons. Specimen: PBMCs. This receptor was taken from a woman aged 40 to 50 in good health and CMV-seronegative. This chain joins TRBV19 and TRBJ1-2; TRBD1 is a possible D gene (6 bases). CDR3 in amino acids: CASSIRGSNYGYTF. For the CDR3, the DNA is TGTGCCAGTAGTATCAGGGGCTCCAACTATGGCTACACCTTC.